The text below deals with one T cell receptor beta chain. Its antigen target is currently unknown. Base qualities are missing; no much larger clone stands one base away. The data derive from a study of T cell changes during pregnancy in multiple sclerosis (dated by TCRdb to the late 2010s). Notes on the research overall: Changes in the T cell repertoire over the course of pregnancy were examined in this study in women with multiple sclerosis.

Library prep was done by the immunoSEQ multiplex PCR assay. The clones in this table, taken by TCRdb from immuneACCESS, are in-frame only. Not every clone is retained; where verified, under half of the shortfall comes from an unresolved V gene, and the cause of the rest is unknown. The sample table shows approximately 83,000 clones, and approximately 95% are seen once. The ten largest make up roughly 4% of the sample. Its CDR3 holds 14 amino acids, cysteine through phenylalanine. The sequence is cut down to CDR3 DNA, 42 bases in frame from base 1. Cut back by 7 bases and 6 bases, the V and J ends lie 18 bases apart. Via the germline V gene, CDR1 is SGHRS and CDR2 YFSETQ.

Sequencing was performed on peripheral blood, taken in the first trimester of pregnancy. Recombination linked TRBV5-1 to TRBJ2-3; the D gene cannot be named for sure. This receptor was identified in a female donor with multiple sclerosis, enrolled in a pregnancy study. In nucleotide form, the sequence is TGCGCCAGCCTCTTCTCGAGCCTGAGGGATACGCAGTATTTT. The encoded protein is CASLFSSLRDTQYF.